The next 15 T cell receptor beta chains were all read from a single sample in a study of graft-versus-host responses after intestinal transplantation. The data were produced by immunoSEQ multiplex PCR, yet TCRdb's version contains in-frame clones alone and is incomplete. This sample carries tens of thousands of clones, around 89% of them seen once, and the ten largest clones take 2.5%. No antigen has been assigned to these receptors. The sample in question was unstimulated CD8+ T cells sorted from spleen or lymph node cells, obtained before intestinal transplant. The receptors come from a human donor who received an intestinal transplant.

The rearrangement links TRBV5-3 to TRBJ2-7; unclear D gene. TRBV5-3 is annotated as an ORF whose role is uncertain. The CDR3 runs 11 residues. V lost 9 bases and J lost 1, with 8 bases in between. For the CDR3, the DNA is TGTGCCAAGACTCCTTCCTACGAGCAGTACTTC. It specifies CAKTPSYEQYF.

The V and J genes are TRBV4-1 and TRBJ1-2; 7 bases are a match to TRBD1. This CDR3 spans 16 amino acids. V lost 2 bases, J lost 1 base, and 7 bases stayed unmatched. Germline V gives CDR1 MGHRA, CDR2 YSYEKL. The CDR3 nucleotides read TGCGCCAGCAGCCAATTCCAGGGGGAATATAACTATGGCTACACCTTC. This sequence encodes CASSQFQGEYNYGYTF.

The rearrangement uses TRBV7-8 and TRBJ2-3; 9 positions agree with TRBD2. Germline V gene lookup returns CDR1 SGHVS and CDR2 FQNEAQ. The V gene end was trimmed by 6 bases and the J gene end by 8 bases; junction bases not matched to a gene: 18. There are 17 residues in the CDR3. CDR3 in amino acids: CASRRPGLAAYSGTQYF. Written as DNA, the CDR3 is TGTGCCAGCAGGCGCCCGGGACTAGCCGCCTATTCGGGTACGCAGTATTTT.

The chain recombines TRBV4-1 with TRBJ2-1; 8 bases are shared with TRBD1. Germline values: CDR1 MGHRA, CDR2 YSYEKL. CDR3 size: 17 residues. V gave up 0 bases and J gave up 5 bases; unmatched junction bases: 9. The CDR3 is CASSQEGWTGYDNEQFF. The CDR3 DNA reads TGCGCCAGCAGCCAAGAAGGTTGGACAGGGTACGACAATGAGCAGTTCTTC.

The chain uses TRBV6-1 and TRBJ1-5, with D possibly matching TRBD1 (5 bases). Trimming cost V 6 bases and J 9 bases, with 18 bases left between them. This CDR3 spans 14 amino acids. Germline assignment: CDR1 MNHNS and CDR2 SASEGT. The CDR3 DNA follows: TGTGCCAGCAGAGGAGTTCTCTCAGGGCGGCCCCAGCATTTT. It is translated as CASRGVLSGRPQHF.

This chain uses TRBV19 with TRBJ2-7; 8 nucleotides match TRBD1. The J segment lost 6 bases and the V segment lost 8 bases, leaving 3 bases of the junction unmatched. The CDR3 is made up of 11 amino acids. Per germline, CDR1 LNHDA and CDR2 SQIVND (reference sequence). The CDR3: CASGQGGEQYF. For the CDR3, the DNA is TGTGCCAGTGGACAGGGTGGCGAGCAGTACTTC.

This clone was observed a few times. The chain is built from TRBV7-9 and TRBJ1-2; 8 bases are a match to TRBD1. V lost 5 bases, J lost 2 bases, and 10 bases stayed unmatched. The CDR3 is made up of 16 amino acids. Looked up from germline, CDR1 is SEHNR and CDR2 is FQNEAQ (reference sequence). This chain's CDR3 is CASSLRAAGGNYGYTF. As DNA, the CDR3 is TGTGCCAGCAGCCTGAGAGCGGCAGGGGGCAACTATGGCTACACCTTC.

This rearrangement joins TRBV27 to TRBJ1-4, with 8 bases that match TRBD1. The J segment lost 10 bases and the V segment lost 0 bases, leaving 7 bases of the junction unmatched. Germline V gene lookup returns CDR1 MNHEY and CDR2 SMNVEV (reference sequence). There are 15 residues in the CDR3. This CDR3 reads CASSLSGTGLGKLFF. CDR3 bases: TGTGCCAGCAGTTTATCAGGGACAGGCCTCGGAAAACTGTTTTTT. Supplemented by reference TRBV27 and TRBJ1-4, the full variable domain reads EAQVTQNPRYLITVTGKKLTVTCSQNMNHEYMSWYRQDPGLGLRQIYYSMNVEVTDKGDVPEGYKVSRKEKRNFPLILESPSPNQTSLYFCASSLSGTGLGKLFFGSGTQLSVL.

The rearrangement uses TRBV6-5 and TRBJ2-7; 8 bases match TRBD1. V shed 4 bases and J 7 bases; nucleotides not matched to a gene: 15. Germline V gene sequence: CDR1 MNHEY, CDR2 SVGAGI. The CDR3 loop spans 16 amino acids. The CDR3 region is CASSSIPGTGTQEQYF. CDR3 sequence (DNA): TGTGCCAGCAGTTCCATCCCCGGGACAGGCACTCAGGAGCAGTACTTC.

The chain has TRBV28 and TRBJ1-1; tentative D call: TRBD1 (5 bases). Deletions cut 0 bases from V and 4 bases from J, with 6 bases between. CDR3 size: 13 residues. The germline CDR1 and CDR2 sequences are MDHEN and SYDVKM. The CDR3 sequence is CASSLWGGTEAFF. In DNA, the CDR3 is TGTGCCAGCAGTTTATGGGGGGGCACTGAAGCTTTCTTT.

This sequence joins TRBV5-1 and TRBJ1-1; 11 bases align to TRBD1. The V gene's germline CDR1 is SGHRS and CDR2 YFSETQ. V shed 3 bases, J shed 4 bases, and the junction held 2 bases outside the gene matches. The CDR3 runs 14 residues. The CDR3 nucleotides are TGCGCCAGCAGCTCCGGGACAGGGGGCACTGAAGCTTTCTTT. As protein: CASSSGTGGTEAFF.

The gene calls are TRBV9 and TRBJ2-7, with TRBD1 as a possible D gene (6 bases). CDR1 and CDR2 from the germline V gene are SGDLS and YYNGEE. V was clipped by 3 bases and J by 0 bases, with 10 bases between them. The CDR3 is 14 amino acids. CDR3 bases: TGTGCCAGCAGCGCTCAAGGGGGCTCCTACGAGCAGTACTTC. Protein product: CASSAQGGSYEQYF. Looking up the rest from reference TRBV9 and TRBJ2-7 gives the full variable domain: DSGVTQTPKHLITATGQRVTLRCSPRSGDLSVYWYQQSLDQGLQFLIQYYNGEERAKGNILERFSAQQFPDLHSELNLSSLELGDSALYFCASSAQGGSYEQYFGPGTRLTVT.

The V call is TRBV5-4, the J call TRBJ1-2; possible D gene TRBD1, 5 bases. Germline-derived CDR1 and CDR2 are SGHNT and YYREEE (reference sequence). V lost 2 bases to trimming and J lost 2 bases, with 19 bases between them. CDR3 length: 17 residues. CDR3 in amino acids: CASSFGTLGVGNYGYTF. In nucleotides, the CDR3 is TGTGCCAGCAGCTTCGGAACCCTAGGGGTGGGGAACTATGGCTACACCTTC.

The chain has TRBV25-1 and TRBJ1-1; D uncertain. The CDR3 length is 11 residues. V was trimmed by 6 bases and J by 5 bases, leaving 7 bases between them. Germline V CDR1 and CDR2: MGHDK, SYGVNS. The CDR3 spells CASRTRTEAFF. DNA for the CDR3: TGTGCCAGCAGGACCAGGACTGAAGCTTTCTTT.

This clone was recorded a few times. The chain carries TRBV7-9 and TRBJ2-7; D call uncertain. This CDR3 is 13 amino acids long. Germline CDR1 SEHNR, CDR2 FQNEAQ (reference sequence). V was shortened by 0 bases and J by 3 bases, with 6 bases between the two germline ends. As DNA, the CDR3 is TGTGCCAGCAGCTTAGCGCAGGACTACGAGCAGTACTTC. Protein: CASSLAQDYEQYF.